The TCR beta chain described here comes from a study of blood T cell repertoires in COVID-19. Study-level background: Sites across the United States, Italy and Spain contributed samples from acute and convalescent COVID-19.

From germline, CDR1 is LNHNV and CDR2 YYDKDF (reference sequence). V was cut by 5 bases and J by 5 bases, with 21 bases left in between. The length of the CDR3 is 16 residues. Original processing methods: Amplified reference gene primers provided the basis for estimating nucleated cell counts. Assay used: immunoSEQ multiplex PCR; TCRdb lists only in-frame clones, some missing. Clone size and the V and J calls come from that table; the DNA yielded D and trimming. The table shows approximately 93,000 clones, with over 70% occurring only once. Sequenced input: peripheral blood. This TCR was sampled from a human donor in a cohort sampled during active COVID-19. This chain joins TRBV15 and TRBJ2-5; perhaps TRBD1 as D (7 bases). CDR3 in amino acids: CATSLPWTGGRETQYF. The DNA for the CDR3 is TGTGCCACCAGCCTCCCTTGGACAGGAGGGAGGGAGACCCAGTACTTC. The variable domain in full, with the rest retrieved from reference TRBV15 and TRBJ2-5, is DAMVIQNPRYQVTQFGKPVTLSCSQTLNHNVMYWYQQKSSQAPKLLFHYYDKDFNNEADTPDNFQSRRPNTSFCFLDIRSPGLGDTAMYLCATSLPWTGGRETQYFGPGTRLLVL.